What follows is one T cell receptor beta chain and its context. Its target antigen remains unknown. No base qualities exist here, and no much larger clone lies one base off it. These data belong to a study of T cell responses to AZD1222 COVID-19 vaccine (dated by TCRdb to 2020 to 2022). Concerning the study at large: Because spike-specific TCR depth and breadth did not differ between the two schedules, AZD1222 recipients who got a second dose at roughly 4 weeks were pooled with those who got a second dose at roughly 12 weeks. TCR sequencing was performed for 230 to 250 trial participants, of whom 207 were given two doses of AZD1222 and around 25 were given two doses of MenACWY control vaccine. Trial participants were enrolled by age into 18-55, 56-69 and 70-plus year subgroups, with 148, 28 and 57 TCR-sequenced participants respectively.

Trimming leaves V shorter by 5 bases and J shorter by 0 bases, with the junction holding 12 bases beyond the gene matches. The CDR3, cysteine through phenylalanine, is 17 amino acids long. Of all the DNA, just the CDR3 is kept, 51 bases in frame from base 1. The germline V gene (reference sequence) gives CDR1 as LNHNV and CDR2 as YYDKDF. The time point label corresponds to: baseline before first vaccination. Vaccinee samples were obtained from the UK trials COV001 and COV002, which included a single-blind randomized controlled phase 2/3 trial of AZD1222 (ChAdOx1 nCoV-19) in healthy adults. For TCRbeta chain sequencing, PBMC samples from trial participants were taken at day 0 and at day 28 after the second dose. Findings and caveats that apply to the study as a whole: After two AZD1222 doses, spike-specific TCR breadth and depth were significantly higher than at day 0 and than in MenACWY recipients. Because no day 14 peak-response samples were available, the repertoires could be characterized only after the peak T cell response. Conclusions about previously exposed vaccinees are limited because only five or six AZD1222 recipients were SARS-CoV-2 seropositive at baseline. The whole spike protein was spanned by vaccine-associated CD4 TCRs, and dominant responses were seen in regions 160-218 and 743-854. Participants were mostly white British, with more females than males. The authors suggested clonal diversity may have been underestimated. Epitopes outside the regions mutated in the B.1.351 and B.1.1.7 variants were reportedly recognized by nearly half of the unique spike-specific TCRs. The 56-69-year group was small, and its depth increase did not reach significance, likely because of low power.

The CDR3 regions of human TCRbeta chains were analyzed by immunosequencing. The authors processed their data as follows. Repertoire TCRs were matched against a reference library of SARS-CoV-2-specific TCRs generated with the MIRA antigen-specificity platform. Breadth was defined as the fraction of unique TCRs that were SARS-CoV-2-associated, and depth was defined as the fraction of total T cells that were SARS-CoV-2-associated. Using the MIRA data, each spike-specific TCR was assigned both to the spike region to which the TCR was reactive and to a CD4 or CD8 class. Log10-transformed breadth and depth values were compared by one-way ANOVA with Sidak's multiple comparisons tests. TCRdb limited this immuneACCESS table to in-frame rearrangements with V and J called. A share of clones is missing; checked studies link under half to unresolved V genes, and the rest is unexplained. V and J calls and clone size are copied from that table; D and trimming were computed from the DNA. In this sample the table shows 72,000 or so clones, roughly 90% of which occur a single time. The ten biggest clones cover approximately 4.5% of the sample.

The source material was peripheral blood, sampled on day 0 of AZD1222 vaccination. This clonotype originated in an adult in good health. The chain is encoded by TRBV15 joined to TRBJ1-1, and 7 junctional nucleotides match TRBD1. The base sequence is TGTGCCACCAGCGGCTCGGCGACAGGGTTGATGAACACTGAAGCTTTCTTT. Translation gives CATSGSATGLMNTEAFF.